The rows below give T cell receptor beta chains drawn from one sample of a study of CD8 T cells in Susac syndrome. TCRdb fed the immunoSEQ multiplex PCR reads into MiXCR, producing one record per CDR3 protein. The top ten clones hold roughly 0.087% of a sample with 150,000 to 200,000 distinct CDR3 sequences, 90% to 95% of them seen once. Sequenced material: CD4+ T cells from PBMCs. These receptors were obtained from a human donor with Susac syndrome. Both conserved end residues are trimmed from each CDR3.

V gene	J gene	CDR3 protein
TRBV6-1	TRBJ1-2	ASKGLLGGPASGYT
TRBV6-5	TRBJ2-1	ASSSPTSGGIRGEQF
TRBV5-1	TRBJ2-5	ASTAGTEETQY
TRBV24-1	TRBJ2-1	ATSDSLGHWEGVGDEQF
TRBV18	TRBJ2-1	ASSPMDRVEQF
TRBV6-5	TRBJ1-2	ASSYSRSSYGYT
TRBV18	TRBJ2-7	ASSARQHSYEQY
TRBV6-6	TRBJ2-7	ASSRTSGGYEQY
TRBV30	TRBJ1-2	AWSSGPTLGYT
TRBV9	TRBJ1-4	ASSVSGDWGDSEKLF
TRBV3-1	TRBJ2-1	ASSQGTSSFNEQF
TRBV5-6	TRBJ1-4	ASSLAFGTEGEKLF